This T cell receptor (beta chain) was sequenced during a study of identical twins. Germline V gene sequence: CDR1 MGHRA, CDR2 YSYEKL. V lost 1 base, J lost 3 bases, and 6 bases stayed unmatched. CDR3 length: 16 residues. The table lists this clonotype with a few counts. TCRdb used MiXCR to reprocess the 5' RACE reads, holding one entry per CDR3 protein. Found here are 200,000 to 250,000 distinct CDR3 sequences, about 6.7% of them singletons; the top ten hold 14% to 15%. The same data also went into a second study, on T cells expressing NK-cell markers. That investigation notes: These clonotypes additionally ranked first within the CD3+CD56-NKG2C+ fraction of a handful of donors. Expanded NKG2C+ T cell clones had unclear HCMV specificity.

What was sequenced was CD8+ T cells sorted from blood. The chain recombines TRBV4-1 with TRBJ2-7, with TRBD2 matching 10 bases. This TCR came from a woman under 30 in good health. In DNA, the CDR3 is TGCGCCAGCAGCCAAGTCCCCAGCGGGGGGGTCTACGAGCAGTACTTC. Amino acid sequence: CASSQVPSGGVYEQYF.